These 9 T cell receptor beta chains were all obtained from the same sample, sequenced in a study of blood T cell repertoires in COVID-19. TCRdb's copy holds only in-frame clones and misses some; the assay was immunoSEQ multiplex PCR. The table has approximately 220,000 clones, 65% to 85% seen once. The specimen sequenced was peripheral blood. All receptors derive from a woman of 80 years or more with acute or convalescent COVID-19.

The count of this clone is one. This chain joins TRBV19 and TRBJ2-7; 8 bases agree with TRBD2. CDR3 length equals 13 residues. CDR1 and CDR2 from the germline V gene are LNHDA and SQIVND (reference sequence). The DNA of the CDR3 is TGTGCTTCCAGTGGGGGCGGGAGGTACGAGCAGTACTTC. Translated, it gives CASSGGGRYEQYF.

The chain uses TRBV3-1 (or the pseudogene TRBV3-2) and TRBJ2-1; 7 bases fit TRBD2. This CDR3 has 15 residues. Losses at the gene ends were 1 base for V and 2 bases for J; bases not matched to a gene: 2. From germline, CDR1 is LGHDT and CDR2 YNNKEL (reference sequence). The CDR3 nucleotides are TGTGCCAGCAGCCAAGGGGACTATCCCTACAATGAGCAGTTCTTC. It encodes CASSQGDYPYNEQFF.

The chain is built from TRBV10-1 and TRBJ2-7, with 7 positions matching TRBD2. This CDR3 is built from 14 residues. With 4 bases clipped from V and 2 bases from J, the junction kept 5 bases outside the gene matches. CDR1 is WNHNN and CDR2 is SYGVQD in the germline V gene (reference sequence). CDR3 bases: TGCGCCAGCAGTGCGGCGGGGGAACCCTACGAGCAGTACTTC. Protein sequence: CASSAAGEPYEQYF.

V is TRBV3-1 (or the pseudogene TRBV3-2) and J is TRBJ1-2; D remains ambiguous. The CDR3 runs 14 residues. The ends were cut back, 0 bases at V and 3 bases at J, with 8 bases in the middle. In germline, CDR1 is LGHDT, CDR2 YNNKEL (reference sequence). In DNA form, the CDR3 reads TGTGCCAGCAGCCAAGATTCTCAGTACTATGGCTACACCTTC. Its protein product is CASSQDSQYYGYTF.

This chain links TRBV6-5 with TRBJ1-5, with D tentatively TRBD1 (6 bases). In germline, CDR1 is MNHEY, CDR2 SVGAGI. The CDR3 is 15 amino acids. V was clipped by 6 bases and J by 0 bases, with 12 bases between them. CDR3 sequence reads: CASRISGVSNQPQHF. CDR3 in DNA: TGTGCCAGCAGGATCTCAGGGGTTAGCAATCAGCCCCAGCATTTT.

CDR3 sequence reads: CASSLDRVGSNSPLHF. Written as DNA, the CDR3 is TGTGCCAGCAGCTTGGACAGGGTAGGAAGTAATTCACCCCTCCACTTT. The chain is built from TRBV7-2 and TRBJ1-6, with 8 nucleotides matching TRBD1. The germline gives CDR1 SGHTA, CDR2 FQGNSA. This CDR3 is 16 amino acids long. Germline trimming cut 3 bases from V and 6 bases from J; bases unmatched to any gene: 7.

The chain links TRBV5-6 to TRBJ1-2; TRBD1 matches at 9 bases. The V and J ends lost 0 bases and 8 bases, in that order; junction bases with no gene match: 11. The length of the CDR3 is 16 residues. Germline lookup yields CDR1 SGHDT and CDR2 YYEEEE. The CDR3 sequence is CASSLGWTGEYAGYTF. The CDR3 DNA reads TGTGCCAGCAGCTTGGGGTGGACAGGGGAGTATGCGGGCTACACCTTC.

The chain has TRBV5-1 and TRBJ1-5; the D is unclear. The CDR3 length is 14 residues. Germline-derived CDR1 and CDR2 are SGHRS and YFSETQ. V was trimmed by 4 bases and J by 5 bases, leaving 13 bases between them. The CDR3 bases are TGCGCCAGCAGCCTGATCGGGTCTGATCAGCCCCAGCATTTT. Residues: CASSLIGSDQPQHF.

CDR3 coding DNA: TGTGCCAGCAGCCAACTAGCGGGGGTTGTCTACGAGCAGTACTTC. Translating gives CASSQLAGVVYEQYF. This rearrangement joins TRBV14 to TRBJ2-7, with 10 bases fitting TRBD2. Germline CDR1 SGHDN, CDR2 FVKESK. J lost 3 bases, V lost 2 bases, and 4 bases had no gene match. The CDR3 spans 15 residues.